This T cell receptor beta chain was obtained from a study of cytomegalovirus exposure and HLA in healthy donors. The PCR employed 60 Vbeta primers together with 13 Jbeta primers. The protocol was immunoSEQ multiplex PCR, while the TCRdb copy is restricted to in-frame clones and leaves out a portion. The sample carries approximately 150,000 clones, over 75% recorded once. The V end was cut by 4 bases, the J end by 4 bases, with 15 bases between. In germline, CDR1 is SQVTM, CDR2 ANQGSEA. This CDR3 has 14 residues. This TCR was recovered from a man aged 25 to 40 in good health and CMV-seropositive. What was sequenced was PBMCs. The gene calls are TRBV29-1 and TRBJ2-3; D possibly corresponds to TRBD1 (6 bases). The CDR3 sequence: CSVVKGELADTQYF. The DNA of the CDR3 is TGCAGCGTTGTCAAGGGGGAGTTGGCAGATACGCAGTATTTT.